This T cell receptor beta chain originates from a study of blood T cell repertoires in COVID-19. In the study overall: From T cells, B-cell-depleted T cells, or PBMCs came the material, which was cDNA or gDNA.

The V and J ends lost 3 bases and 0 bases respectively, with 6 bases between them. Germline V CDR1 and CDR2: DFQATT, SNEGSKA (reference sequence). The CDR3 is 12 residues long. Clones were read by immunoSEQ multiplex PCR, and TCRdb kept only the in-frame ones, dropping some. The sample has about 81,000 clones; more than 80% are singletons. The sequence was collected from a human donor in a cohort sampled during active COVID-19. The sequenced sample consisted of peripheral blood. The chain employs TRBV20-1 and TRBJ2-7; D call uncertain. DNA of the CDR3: TGCAGTGCTAGTCACAGCTCCTACGAGCAGTACTTC. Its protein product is CSASHSSYEQYF.